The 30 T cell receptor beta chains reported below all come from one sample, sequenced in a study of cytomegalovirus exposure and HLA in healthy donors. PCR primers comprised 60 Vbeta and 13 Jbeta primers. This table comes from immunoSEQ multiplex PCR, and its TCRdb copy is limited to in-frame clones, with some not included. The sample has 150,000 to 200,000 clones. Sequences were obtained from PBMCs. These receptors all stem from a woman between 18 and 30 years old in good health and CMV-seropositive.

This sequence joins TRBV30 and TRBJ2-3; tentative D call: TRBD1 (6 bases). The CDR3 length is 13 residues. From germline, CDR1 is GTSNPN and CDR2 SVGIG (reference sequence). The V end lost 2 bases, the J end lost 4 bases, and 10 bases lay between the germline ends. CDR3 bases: TGTGCCTGGAGTTCAGACAGGCCAGATACGCAGTATTTT. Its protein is CAWSSDRPDTQYF.

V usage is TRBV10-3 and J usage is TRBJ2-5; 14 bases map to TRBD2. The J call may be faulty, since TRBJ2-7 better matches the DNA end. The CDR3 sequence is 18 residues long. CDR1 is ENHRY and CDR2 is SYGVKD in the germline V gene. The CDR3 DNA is TGTGCCATCAGTGCCAACTGGGGGACTAGCGGGAGACAGTACGAGCAGTACTTC. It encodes CAISANWGTSGRQYEQYF.

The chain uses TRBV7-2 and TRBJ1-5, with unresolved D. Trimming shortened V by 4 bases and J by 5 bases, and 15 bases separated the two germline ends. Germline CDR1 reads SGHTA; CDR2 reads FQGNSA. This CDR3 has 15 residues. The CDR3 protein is CASSSRGLRDQPQHF. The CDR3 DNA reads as TGTGCCAGCAGCTCACGGGGTTTGAGGGATCAGCCCCAGCATTTT.

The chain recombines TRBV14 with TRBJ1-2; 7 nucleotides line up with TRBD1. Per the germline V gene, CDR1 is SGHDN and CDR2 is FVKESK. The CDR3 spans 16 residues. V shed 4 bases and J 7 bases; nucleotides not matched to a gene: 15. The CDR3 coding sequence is TGTGCCAGCAGCCCTCTTTCCGGCCAGGGGGGAAGTGGCTACACCTTC. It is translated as CASSPLSGQGGSGYTF.

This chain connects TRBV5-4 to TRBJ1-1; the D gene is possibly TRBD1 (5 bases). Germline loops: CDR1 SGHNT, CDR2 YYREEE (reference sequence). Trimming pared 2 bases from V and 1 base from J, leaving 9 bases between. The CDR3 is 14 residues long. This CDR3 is CASSFDRENTEAFF. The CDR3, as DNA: TGTGCCAGCAGCTTCGACAGAGAGAACACTGAAGCTTTCTTT.

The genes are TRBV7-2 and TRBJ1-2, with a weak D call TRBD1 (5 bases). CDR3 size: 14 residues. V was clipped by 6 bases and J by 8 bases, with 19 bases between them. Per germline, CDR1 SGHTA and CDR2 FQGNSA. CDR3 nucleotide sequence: TGTGCCAGCAGGGCCCTGGGGGGGACGGGGGGCTACACCTTC. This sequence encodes CASRALGGTGGYTF. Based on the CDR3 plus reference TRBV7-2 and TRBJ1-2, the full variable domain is GAGVSQSPSNKVTEKGKDVELRCDPISGHTALYWYRQSLGQGLEFLIYFQGNSAPDKSGLPSDRFSAERTGGSVSTLTIQRTQQEDSAVYLCASRALGGTGGYTFGSGTRLTVV.

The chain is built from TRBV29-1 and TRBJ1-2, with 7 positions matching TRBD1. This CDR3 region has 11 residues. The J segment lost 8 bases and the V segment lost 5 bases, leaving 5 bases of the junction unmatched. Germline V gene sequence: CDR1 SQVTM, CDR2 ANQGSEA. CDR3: CSVTGDGGYTF. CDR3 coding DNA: TGCAGCGTTACAGGGGACGGGGGCTACACCTTC.

This chain's CDR3 is CATRQGRQETQYF. CDR3 nucleotide sequence: TGTGCCACCAGACAGGGCCGCCAAGAGACCCAGTACTTC. The V gene is TRBV28, the J gene TRBJ2-5; TRBD1 matches 7 bases. This CDR3 has 13 amino acids. Germline V lookup: CDR1 MDHEN, CDR2 SYDVKM. V lost 10 bases and J lost 1; bases outside the gene matches: 6.

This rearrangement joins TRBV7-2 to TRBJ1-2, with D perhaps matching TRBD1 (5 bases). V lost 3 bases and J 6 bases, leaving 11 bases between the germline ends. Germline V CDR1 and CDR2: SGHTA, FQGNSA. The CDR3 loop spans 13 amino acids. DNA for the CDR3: TGTGCCAGCAGCTTGGGACTTCGGAATGGCTACACCTTC. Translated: CASSLGLRNGYTF.

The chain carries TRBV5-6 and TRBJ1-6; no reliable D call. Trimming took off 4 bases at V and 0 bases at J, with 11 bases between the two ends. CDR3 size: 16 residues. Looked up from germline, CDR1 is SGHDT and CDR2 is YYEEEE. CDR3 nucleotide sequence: TGTGCCAGCAGCAGAGGAGTCGGCTCCTATAATTCACCCCTCCACTTT. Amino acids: CASSRGVGSYNSPLHF.

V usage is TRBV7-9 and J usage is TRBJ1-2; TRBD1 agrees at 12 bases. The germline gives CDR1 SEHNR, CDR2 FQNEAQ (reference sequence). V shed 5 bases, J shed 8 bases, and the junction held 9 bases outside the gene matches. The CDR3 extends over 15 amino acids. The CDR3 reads CASSAGTGGSVGYTF. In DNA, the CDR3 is TGTGCCAGCAGCGCCGGGACAGGGGGCAGCGTCGGCTACACCTTC. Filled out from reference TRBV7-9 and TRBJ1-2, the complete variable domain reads DTGVSQNPRHKITKRGQNVTFRCDPISEHNRLYWYRQTLGQGPEFLTYFQNEAQLEKSRLLSDRFSAERPKGSFSTLEIQRTEQGDSAMYLCASSAGTGGSVGYTFGSGTRLTVV.

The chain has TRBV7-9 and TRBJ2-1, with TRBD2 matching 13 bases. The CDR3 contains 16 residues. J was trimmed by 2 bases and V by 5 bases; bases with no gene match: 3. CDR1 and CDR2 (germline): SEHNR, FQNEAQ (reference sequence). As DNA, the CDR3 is TGTGCCAGCAGCCCAACTAGCGGGAGGGCCTACAATGAGCAGTTCTTC. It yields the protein CASSPTSGRAYNEQFF.

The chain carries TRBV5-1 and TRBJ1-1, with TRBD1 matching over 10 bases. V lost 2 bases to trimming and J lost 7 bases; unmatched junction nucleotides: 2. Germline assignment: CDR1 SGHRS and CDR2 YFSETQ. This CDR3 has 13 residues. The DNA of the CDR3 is TGCGCCAGCAGCTTAGGACAGGGGGATGAAGCTTTCTTT. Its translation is CASSLGQGDEAFF.

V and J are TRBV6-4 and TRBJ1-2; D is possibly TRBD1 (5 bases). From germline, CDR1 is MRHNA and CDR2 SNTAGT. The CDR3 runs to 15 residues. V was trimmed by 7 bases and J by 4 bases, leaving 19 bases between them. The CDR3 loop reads CASTPEPGLAYGYTF. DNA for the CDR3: TGTGCCAGCACTCCCGAGCCGGGACTGGCCTATGGCTACACCTTC.

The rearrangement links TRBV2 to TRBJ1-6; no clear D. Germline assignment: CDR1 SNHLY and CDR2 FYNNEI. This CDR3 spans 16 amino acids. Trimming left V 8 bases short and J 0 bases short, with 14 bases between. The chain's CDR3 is CASGKTGSSYNSPLHF. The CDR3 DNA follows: TGTGCCAGCGGGAAGACGGGGAGCTCCTATAATTCACCCCTCCACTTT.

CDR3 in amino acids: CASSSEAPDTQYF. DNA of the CDR3: TGCGCCAGCAGCTCCGAGGCTCCGGATACGCAGTATTTT. The chain carries TRBV5-1 and TRBJ2-3; D unresolved. The CDR3 has 13 amino acids. Germline V lookup: CDR1 SGHRS, CDR2 YFSETQ. The ends were cut back, 3 bases at V and 6 bases at J, with 11 bases in the middle.

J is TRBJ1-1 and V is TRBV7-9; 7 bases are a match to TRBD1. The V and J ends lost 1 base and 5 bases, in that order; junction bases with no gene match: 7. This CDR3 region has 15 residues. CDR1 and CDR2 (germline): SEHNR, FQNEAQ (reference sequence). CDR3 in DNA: TGTGCCAGCAGCTTAGAACTGGCAGGGGGGACTGAAGCTTTCTTT. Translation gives CASSLELAGGTEAFF.

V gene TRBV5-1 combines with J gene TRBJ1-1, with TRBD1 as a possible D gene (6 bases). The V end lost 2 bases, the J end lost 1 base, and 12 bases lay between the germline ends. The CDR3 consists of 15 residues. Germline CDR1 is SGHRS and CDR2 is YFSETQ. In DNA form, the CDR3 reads TGCGCCAGCAGCTTAGAGACAGGATCGAACACTGAAGCTTTCTTT. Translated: CASSLETGSNTEAFF.

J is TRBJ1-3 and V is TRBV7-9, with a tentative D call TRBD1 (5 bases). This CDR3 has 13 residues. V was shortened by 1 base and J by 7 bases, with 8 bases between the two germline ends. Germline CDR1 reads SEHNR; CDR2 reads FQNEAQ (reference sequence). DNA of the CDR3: TGTGCCAGCAGCTTAGGGCAGGGTAACACCATATATTTT. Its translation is CASSLGQGNTIYF.

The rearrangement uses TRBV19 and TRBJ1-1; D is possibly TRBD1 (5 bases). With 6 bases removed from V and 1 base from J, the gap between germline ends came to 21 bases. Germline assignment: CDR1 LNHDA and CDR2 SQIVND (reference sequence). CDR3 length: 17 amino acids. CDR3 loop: CASRAVTPGGGNTEAFF. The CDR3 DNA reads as TGTGCCAGTAGAGCGGTAACACCCGGCGGGGGGAACACTGAAGCTTTCTTT.

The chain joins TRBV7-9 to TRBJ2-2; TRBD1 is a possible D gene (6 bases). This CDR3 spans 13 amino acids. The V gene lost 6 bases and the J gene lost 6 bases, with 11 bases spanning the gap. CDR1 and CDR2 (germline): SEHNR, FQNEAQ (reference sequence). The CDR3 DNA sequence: TGTGCCAGCAGACTACAGGGTCCCGGGGAGCTGTTTTTT. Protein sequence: CASRLQGPGELFF.

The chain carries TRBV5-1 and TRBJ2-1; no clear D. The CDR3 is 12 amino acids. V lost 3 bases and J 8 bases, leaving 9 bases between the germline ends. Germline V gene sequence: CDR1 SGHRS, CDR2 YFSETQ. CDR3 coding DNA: TGCGCCAGCAGCTATACAGAGCATGAGCAGTTCTTC. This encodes CASSYTEHEQFF.

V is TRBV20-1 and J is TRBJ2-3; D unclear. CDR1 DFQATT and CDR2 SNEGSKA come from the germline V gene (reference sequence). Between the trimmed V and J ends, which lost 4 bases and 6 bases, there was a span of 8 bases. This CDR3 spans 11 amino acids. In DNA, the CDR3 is TGCAGTGCTACCCTCCTGGATACGCAGTATTTT. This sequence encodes CSATLLDTQYF.

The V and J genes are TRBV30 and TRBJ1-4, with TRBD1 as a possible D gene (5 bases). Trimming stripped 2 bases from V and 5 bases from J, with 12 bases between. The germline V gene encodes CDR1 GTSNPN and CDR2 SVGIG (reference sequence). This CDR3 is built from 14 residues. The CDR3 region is CAWSIGGGNEKLFF. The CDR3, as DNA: TGTGCCTGGAGTATCGGGGGAGGGAATGAAAAACTGTTTTTT.

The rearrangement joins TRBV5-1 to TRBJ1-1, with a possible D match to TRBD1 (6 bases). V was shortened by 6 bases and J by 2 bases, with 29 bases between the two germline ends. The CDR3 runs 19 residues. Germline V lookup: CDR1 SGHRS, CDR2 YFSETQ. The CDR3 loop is CASNFGGTGTDGVNTEAFF. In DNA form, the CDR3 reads TGCGCCAGCAACTTTGGGGGCACCGGGACGGATGGGGTTAACACTGAAGCTTTCTTT.

In DNA form, the CDR3 reads TGTGCCAGCAGCTTATCACGTAGCGGGGCGATCTCCTACAATGAGCAGTTCTTC. Translated, it gives CASSLSRSGAISYNEQFF. This sequence joins TRBV7-9 and TRBJ2-1, with TRBD2 matching over 8 bases. This CDR3 comprises 18 residues. CDR1 and CDR2 from the germline V gene are SEHNR and FQNEAQ (reference sequence). V was pared by 2 bases and J by 0 bases, with 9 bases of the junction left unmatched.

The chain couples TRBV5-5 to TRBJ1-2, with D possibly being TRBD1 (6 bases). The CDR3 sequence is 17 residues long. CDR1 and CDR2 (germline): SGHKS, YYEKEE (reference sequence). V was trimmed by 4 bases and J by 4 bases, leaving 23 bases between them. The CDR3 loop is CASSEGQKITLGYGYTF. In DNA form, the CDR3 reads TGTGCCAGCAGCGAGGGACAAAAGATAACTCTGGGCTATGGCTACACCTTC.

The CDR3 sequence: CASSSEHLGDPGANVLTF. The CDR3 bases are TGTGCCAGCAGTTCCGAACACCTGGGAGACCCTGGGGCCAACGTCCTGACTTTC. V usage is TRBV28 and J usage is TRBJ2-6; weak D call: TRBD2 (5 bases). Trimming left V 4 bases short and J 2 bases short, with 18 bases between. This CDR3 has 18 amino acids. Germline CDR1 and CDR2: MDHEN and SYDVKM.

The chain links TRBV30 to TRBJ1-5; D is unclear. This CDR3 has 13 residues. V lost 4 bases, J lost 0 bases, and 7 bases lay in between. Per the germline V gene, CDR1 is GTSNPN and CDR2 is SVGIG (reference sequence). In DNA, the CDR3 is TGTGCCTGGACTTCTAATAGCAATCAGCCCCAGCATTTT. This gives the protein CAWTSNSNQPQHF. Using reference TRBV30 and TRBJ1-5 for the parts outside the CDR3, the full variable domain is SQTIHQWPATLVQPVGSPLSLECTVEGTSNPNLYWYRQAAGRGLQLLFYSVGIGQISSEVPQNLSASRPQDRQFILSSKKLLLSDSGFYLCAWTSNSNQPQHFGDGTRLSIL.

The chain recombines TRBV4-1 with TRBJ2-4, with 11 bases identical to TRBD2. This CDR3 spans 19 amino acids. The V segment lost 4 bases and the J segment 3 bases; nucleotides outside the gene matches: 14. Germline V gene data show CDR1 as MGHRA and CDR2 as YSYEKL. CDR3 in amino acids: CASSLGLAGLGGGKNIQYF. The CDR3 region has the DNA TGCGCCAGCAGCCTCGGACTAGCGGGCCTTGGTGGTGGCAAAAACATTCAGTACTTC.